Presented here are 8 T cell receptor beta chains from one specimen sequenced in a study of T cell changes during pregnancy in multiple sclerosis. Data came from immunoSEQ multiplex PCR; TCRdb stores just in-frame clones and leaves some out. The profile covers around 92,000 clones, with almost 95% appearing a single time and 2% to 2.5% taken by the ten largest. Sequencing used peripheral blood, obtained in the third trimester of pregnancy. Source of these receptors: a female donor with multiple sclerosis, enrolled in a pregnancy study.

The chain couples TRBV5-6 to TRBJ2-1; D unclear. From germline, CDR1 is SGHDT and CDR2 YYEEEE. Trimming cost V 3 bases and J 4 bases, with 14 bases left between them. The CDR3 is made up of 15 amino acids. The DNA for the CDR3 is TGTGCCAGCAGCTCCGGAAGAGGAACATACAATGAGCAGTTCTTC. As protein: CASSSGRGTYNEQFF.

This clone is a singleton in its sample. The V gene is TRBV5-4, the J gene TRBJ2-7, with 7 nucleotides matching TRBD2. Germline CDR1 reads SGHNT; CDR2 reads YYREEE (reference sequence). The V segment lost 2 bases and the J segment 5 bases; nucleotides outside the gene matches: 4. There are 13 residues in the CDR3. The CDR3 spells CASSLAGSHEQYF. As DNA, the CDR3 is TGTGCCAGCAGCTTAGCGGGAAGTCACGAGCAGTACTTC.

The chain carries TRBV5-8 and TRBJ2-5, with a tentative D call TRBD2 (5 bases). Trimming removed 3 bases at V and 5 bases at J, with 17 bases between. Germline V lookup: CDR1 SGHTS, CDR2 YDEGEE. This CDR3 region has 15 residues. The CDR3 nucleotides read TGTGCCAGCAGCTCCTTAGGGAGATTTGAGGAGACCCAGTACTTC. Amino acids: CASSSLGRFEETQYF.

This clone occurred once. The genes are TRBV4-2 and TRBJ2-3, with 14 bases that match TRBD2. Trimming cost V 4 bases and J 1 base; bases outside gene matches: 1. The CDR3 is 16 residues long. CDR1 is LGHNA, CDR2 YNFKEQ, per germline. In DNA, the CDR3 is TGTGCCAGCAGCCGGGGACTAGCGGGAGGCACAGATACGCAGTATTTT. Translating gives CASSRGLAGGTDTQYF.

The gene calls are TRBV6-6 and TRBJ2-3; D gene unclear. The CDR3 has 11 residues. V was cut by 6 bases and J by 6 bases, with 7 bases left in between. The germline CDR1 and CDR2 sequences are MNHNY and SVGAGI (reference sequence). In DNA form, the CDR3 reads TGTGCCAGCAGCCAAGCGGATACGCAGTATTTT. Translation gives CASSQADTQYF.

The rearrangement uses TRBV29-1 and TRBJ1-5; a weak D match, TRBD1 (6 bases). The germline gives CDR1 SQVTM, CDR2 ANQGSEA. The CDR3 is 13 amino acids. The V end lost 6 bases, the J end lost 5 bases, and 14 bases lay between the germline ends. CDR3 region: CSVRRDTDQPQHF. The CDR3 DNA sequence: TGCAGCGTCCGCCGGGACACCGATCAGCCCCAGCATTTT.

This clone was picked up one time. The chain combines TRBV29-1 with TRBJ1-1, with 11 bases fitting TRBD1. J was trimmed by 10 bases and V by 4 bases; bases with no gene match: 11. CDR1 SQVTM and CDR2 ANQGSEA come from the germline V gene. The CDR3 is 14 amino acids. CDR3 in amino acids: CSVARWDRGEGAFF. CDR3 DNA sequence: TGCAGCGTTGCACGCTGGGACAGGGGGGAGGGAGCTTTCTTT.

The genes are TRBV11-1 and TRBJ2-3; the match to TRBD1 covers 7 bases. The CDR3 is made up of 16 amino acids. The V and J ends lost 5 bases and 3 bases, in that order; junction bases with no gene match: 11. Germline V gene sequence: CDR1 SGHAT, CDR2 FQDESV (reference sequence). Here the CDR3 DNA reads TGTGCCAGCAGCGAGAAACAGGGGCGGGCGACAGATACGCAGTATTTT. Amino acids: CASSEKQGRATDTQYF.